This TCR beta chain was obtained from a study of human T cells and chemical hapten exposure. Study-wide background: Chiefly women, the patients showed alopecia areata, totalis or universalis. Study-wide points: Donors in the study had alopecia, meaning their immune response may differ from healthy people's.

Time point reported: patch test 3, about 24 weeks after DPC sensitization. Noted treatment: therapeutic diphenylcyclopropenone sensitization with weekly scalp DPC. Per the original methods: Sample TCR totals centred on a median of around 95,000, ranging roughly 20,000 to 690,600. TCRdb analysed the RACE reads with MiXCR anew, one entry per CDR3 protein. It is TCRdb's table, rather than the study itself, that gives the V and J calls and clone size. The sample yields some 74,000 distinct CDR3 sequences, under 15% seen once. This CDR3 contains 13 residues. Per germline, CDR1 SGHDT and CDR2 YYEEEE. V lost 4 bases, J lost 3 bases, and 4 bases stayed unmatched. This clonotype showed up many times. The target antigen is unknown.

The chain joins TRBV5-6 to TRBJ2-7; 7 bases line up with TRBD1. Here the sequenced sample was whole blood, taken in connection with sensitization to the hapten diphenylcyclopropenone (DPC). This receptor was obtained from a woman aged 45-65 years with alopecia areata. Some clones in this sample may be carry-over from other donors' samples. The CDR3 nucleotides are TGTGCCAGCAGCCCGACAGGGTTCTACGAGCAGTACTTC. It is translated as CASSPTGFYEQYF. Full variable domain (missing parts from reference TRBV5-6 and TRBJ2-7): DAGVTQSPTHLIKTRGQQVTLRCSPKSGHDTVSWYQQALGQGPQFIFQYYEEEERQRGNFPDRFSGHQFPNYSSELNVNALLLGDSALYLCASSPTGFYEQYFGPGTRLTVT.